Detailed here is one T cell receptor (beta chain). Its antigen is unknown. Per-base quality was not reported, and no clone a single base away is much larger than it. The sample originates from a study of blood T cell repertoires in COVID-19 (dated by TCRdb to the early 2020s). For the wider study: Collaborator samples came from the United States, Italy and Spain and covered acute and convalescent phases of COVID-19. The material from the prospective study consisted of cDNA or gDNA derived from T cells, B-cell-depleted T cells, or PBMCs. Deeply sampled blood TCRbeta repertoires from subjects exposed to, actively infected with, or recovered from COVID-19 were included in the dataset. The repertoires were released in a freely available public database intended as a resource for research on the immune response to SARS-CoV-2. A de-identified subject ID, COVID-19 status, age in years and sex were almost always included in the sample metadata. HLA class I and class II types, where available, came from metadata supplied by the sample provider rather than from assay-based typing. Samples were obtained from the ongoing ImmuneRACE study (first 160 participants) and from over 1,000 subjects provided by 6 global collaborators. Broad study findings and their caveats: How much clinical and demographic metadata was included differed by source and by participant, and the metadata was provided uncurated.

TCRbeta CDR3 regions were amplified from genomic DNA by means of the immunoSEQ Assay, a bias-controlled multiplex PCR. The authors' pipeline ran thus. Within the assay, amplification of reference gene primers was used to estimate how many nucleated cells each sample contained. To quantify the absolute abundance of each unique TCRbeta CDR3 rearrangement, sequence reads were collapsed and filtered. For each sample, productive Simpson clonality was calculated by taking the square root of Simpson's diversity index across productive rearrangements. TCRdb took over this immuneACCESS table, retaining in-frame rearrangements with V and J assigned. Such tables are incomplete; in checked studies, under half of the missing clones stem from an unresolved V gene, and the remainder is unexplained. That table gives V, J and clone size, and the DNA gave D and trimming. This sample comprises hundreds of thousands of clones, approximately 90% of them detected only once. Jointly, the top ten make up more than 0.95% of the sample.

Trimming takes 6 bases off V and 2 bases off J; junction bases not matched to a gene: 3. Looking up the germline V gene yields CDR1 SNHLY and CDR2 FYNNEI. Inclusive of the bounding cysteine and phenylalanine, the CDR3 is 15 residues long. The kept DNA is CDR3 alone, 45 bases in frame from the first base. Another Seattle source contributed samples from volunteer blood donors who had recovered from COVID-19. The collaborating institutions used their own protocols to collect whole blood in K2EDTA tubes. For TCRbeta analysis, collaborators shipped samples as frozen whole blood, isolated PBMCs, or DNA extracted from either of those sample types.

The chain joins TRBV2 to TRBJ2-1, with TRBD2 matching 11 junction bases. Sequenced: peripheral blood. The receptor was derived from a woman aged 40 to 50 who had recovered from COVID-19. The CDR3 loop reads CASSALAGAYNEQFF. At the DNA level, the sequence is TGTGCCAGCAGCGCACTAGCGGGGGCCTACAATGAGCAGTTCTTC.